Following are 5 T cell receptor beta chains from one sample sequenced in a study of T cell clonotyping in hematopoietic cell transplantation. Time point meaning: recipient sample about 28 days before transplant, after cytoreduction. Repertoires were generated with immunoSEQ multiplex PCR, while TCRdb's copy carries only in-frame clones and drops some. Of roughly 6,000 clones in the sample, around 82% were seen once. The sample consisted of peripheral blood mononuclear cells, taken before stem cell transplant. Source of these receptors: a woman aged 45 to 65 with acute myeloid leukemia. Some clones in this sample may be carry-over from other donors' samples.

V and J are TRBV4-1 and TRBJ2-3, with D possibly matching TRBD2 (6 bases). The CDR3 runs to 15 residues. Trimming removed 0 bases from V and 5 bases from J, with 12 bases in between. Germline V gives CDR1 MGHRA, CDR2 YSYEKL. The chain's CDR3 is CASSQDPGVVDTQYF. The CDR3 coding sequence is TGCGCCAGCAGCCAAGATCCGGGGGTTGTAGATACGCAGTATTTT.

The chain recombines TRBV10-3 with TRBJ2-7, with no clear D. Germline V gene data show CDR1 as ENHRY and CDR2 as SYGVKD. There are 14 residues in the CDR3. With 2 bases removed from V and 4 bases from J, the gap between germline ends came to 12 bases. The CDR3 coding sequence is TGTGCCATCAGTGAGCTAAGGACCCAGTACGAGCAGTACTTC. Translating gives CAISELRTQYEQYF.

Regarding this clone: The identical CDR3 is also encoded by other nucleotide sequences in the sample. This rearrangement joins TRBV7-9 to TRBJ2-7, with TRBD1 matching over 8 bases. The V gene's germline CDR1 is SEHNR and CDR2 FQNEAQ (reference sequence). J lost 3 bases, V lost 5 bases, and 6 bases had no gene match. The length of the CDR3 is 14 residues. The CDR3 protein is CASSLTGVDYEQYF. CDR3 nucleotide sequence: TGTGCCAGCAGCCTGACAGGGGTAGACTACGAGCAGTACTTC.

The V call is TRBV21-1, the J call TRBJ2-7; the table's D gene call, TRBD1, was not cross checked with the DNA. TRBV21-1 is classified as a pseudogene. This CDR3 is built from 19 residues. The CDR3 reads CASSKEEKRTGTEFYEQYF. DNA of the CDR3: TGTGCCAGCAGCAAAGAGGAAAAGAGGACAGGCACCGAATTCTACGAGCAGTACTTC.

The V and J genes are TRBV28 and TRBJ1-6; TRBD1 matches 8 bases. This CDR3 has 16 residues. V was clipped by 4 bases and J by 0 bases; unmatched bases: 2. The germline V gene has CDR1 MDHEN and CDR2 SYDVKM. The CDR3 nucleotides read TGTGCCAGCAGTTGGACAGGGAGCTCCTATAATTCACCCCTCCACTTT. Amino acid sequence: CASSWTGSSYNSPLHF.